This TCR beta chain came from a study of technical replicates of blood from a handful of donors. The table came from immunoSEQ multiplex PCR; TCRdb's copy has only in-frame clones and leaves some out. The repertoire holds 55,000 to 65,000 clones, with just under 95% as singletons. The CDR3 runs to 15 residues. Germline V gives CDR1 SGHTA, CDR2 FQGTGA. Unmatched junction bases numbered 8, after V lost 3 bases and J lost 5 bases. The clonotype comes from a human donor in good health. Some clones in this sample may be carry-over from other donors' samples. V usage is TRBV7-3 and J usage is TRBJ2-5; 8 nucleotides match TRBD2. Sequencing was done on a sample of PBMCs. The CDR3 bases are TGTGCCAGCAGCTTCGCCGGACTAGCTAAGGAGACCCAGTACTTC. It is translated as CASSFAGLAKETQYF.